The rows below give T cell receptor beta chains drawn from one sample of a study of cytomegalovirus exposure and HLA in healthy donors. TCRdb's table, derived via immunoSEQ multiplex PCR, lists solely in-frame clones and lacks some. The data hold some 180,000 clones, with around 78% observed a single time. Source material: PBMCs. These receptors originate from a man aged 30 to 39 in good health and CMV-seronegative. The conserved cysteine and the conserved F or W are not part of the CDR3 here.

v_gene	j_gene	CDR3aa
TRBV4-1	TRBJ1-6	ASSPGQFNSPLH
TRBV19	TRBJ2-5	ASSQGLRETQY
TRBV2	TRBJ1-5	ASAEYNSNQPQH
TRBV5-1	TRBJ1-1	ASSLVGGENTEAF
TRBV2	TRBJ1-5	ASSDWQINQPQH
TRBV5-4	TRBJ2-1	ASSRGTSGYNEQF
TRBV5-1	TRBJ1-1	ASFPGTALNTEAF
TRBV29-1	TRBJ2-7	SAGSGGGYYEQY
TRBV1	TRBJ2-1	TSSEVASGRAEDNEQF
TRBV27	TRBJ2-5	ASRRNDKETQY
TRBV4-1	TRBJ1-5	ASSQAQVNQPQH
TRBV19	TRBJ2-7	ASSVASSTYEQY
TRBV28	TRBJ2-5	ASSLFGGETQY
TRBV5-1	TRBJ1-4	ASSLGGQGATNEKLF
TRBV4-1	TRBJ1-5	ASSQTVQDWNQPQH
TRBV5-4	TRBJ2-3	ASSQQRVPSTDTQY
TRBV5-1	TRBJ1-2	ASSLMTASYGYT
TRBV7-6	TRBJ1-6	ASSTYPGNSPLH
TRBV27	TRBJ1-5	ASRSPVQPQH
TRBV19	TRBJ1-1	AIKGRGWTEAF
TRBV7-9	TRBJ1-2	ASSLRGNGYT
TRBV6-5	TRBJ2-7	ASSYSNLQTYEQY
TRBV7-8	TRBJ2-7	ASSFGTTNYEQY
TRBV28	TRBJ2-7	ASSLAGYEQY
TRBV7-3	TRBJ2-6	ASSQSGTGSSGANVLT
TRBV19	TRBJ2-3	ASSLTSGSADTQY
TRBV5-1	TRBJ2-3	ASSSRGDTQY
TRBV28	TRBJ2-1	ASLGTTYNEQF
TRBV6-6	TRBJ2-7	ASSTPGISEQY
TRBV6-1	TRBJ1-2	ASRTESYGYT
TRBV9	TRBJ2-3	ASSVSSTDTQY
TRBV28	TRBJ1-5	ASRPTGTQPQH
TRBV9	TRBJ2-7	ASSVRSSGSYEQY
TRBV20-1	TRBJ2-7	SAVGSGEQY
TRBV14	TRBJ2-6	ASSQGAGRWSGANVLT
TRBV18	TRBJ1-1	ASSPQDRGENTEAF
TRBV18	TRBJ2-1	ASSSLSSTNSGEQF
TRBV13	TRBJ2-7	ASSSSGTGLYEQY
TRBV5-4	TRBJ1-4	ASSLRTGEEKLF
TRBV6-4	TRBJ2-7	ASSVSGRRSYEQY
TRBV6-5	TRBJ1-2	ASSYSEYYGYT
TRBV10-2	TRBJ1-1	ASRPTGINTEAF
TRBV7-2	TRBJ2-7	ASSLAPLAGQSYEQY
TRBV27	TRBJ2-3	ASSFSGSSYTQY
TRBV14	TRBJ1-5	ASSQGTRSNQPQH
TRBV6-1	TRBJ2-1	ASIGLAGGYNEEF
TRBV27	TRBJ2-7	ASSLGSLVPYEQY
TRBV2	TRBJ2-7	ASSERGLISYEQY
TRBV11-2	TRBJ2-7	ASSLEGLAGVNEQY
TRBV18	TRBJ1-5	ASSPSRRNQPQH
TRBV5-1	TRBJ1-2	ASSLDWGVSYGYT
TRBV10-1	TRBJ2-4	ASSEQGLAKNIQY
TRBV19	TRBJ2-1	ASTGTGAFNEQF
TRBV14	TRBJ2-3	ASSQILAGGSRTQY
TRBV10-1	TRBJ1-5	ASSESLVQPQH
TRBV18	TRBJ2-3	ASSPPSRSDTQY
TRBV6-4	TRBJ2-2	ASRTSGLGELF
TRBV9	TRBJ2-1	ASSVGNNEQF
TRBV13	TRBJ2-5	ASSPTSGETQY